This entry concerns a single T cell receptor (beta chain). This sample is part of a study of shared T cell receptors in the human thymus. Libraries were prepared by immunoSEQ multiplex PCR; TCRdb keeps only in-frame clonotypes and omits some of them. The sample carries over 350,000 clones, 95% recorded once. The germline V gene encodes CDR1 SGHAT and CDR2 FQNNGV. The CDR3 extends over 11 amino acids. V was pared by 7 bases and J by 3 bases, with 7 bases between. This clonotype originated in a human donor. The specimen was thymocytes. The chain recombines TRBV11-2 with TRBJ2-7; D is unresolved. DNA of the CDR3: TGTGCCAGCACCCGAAACTACGAGCAGTACTTC. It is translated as CASTRNYEQYF. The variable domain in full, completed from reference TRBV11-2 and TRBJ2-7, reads EAGVAQSPRYKIIEKRQSVAFWCNPISGHATLYWYQQILGQGPKLLIQFQNNGVVDDSQLPKDRFSAERLKGVDSTLKIQPAKLEDSAVYLCASTRNYEQYFGPGTRLTVT.